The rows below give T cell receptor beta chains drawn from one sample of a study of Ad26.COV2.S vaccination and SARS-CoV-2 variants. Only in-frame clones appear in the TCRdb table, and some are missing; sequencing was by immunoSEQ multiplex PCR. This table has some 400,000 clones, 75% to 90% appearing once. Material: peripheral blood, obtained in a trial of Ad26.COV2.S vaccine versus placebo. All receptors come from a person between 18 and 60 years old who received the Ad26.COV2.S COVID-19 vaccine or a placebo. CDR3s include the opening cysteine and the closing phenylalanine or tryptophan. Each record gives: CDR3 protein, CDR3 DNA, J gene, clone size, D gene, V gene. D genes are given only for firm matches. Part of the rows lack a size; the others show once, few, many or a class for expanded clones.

CDR3: CASSLKLADSPLHF
DNA: TGTGCCAGCAGCTTAAAACTGGCAGATTCACCCCTCCACTTT
J: TRBJ1-6
size: .
D: .
V: TRBV7-6

CDR3: CASSTRTGYEQYF
DNA: TGTGCCAGCAGCACCAGGACAGGCTACGAGCAGTACTTC
J: TRBJ2-7
size: .
D: TRBD1
V: TRBV7-2

CDR3: CASSMGGQPWRDYGYTF
DNA: TGTGCCAGTAGTATGGGCGGACAGCCCTGGAGGGACTATGGCTACACCTTC
J: TRBJ1-2
size: .
D: .
V: TRBV19

CDR3: CASSIRDRRNSPLHF
DNA: TGTGCCAGCAGTATTCGGGACAGACGGAATTCACCCCTCCACTTT
J: TRBJ1-6
size: once
D: TRBD1
V: TRBV6-5

CDR3: CASMVLAAYNEQFF
DNA: TGCGCCAGCATGGTGTTAGCGGCATACAATGAGCAGTTCTTC
J: TRBJ2-1
size: .
D: .
V: TRBV10-2

CDR3: CASSPLASGKETQYF
DNA: TGTGCCAGCTCACCATTGGCTAGCGGGAAAGAGACCCAGTACTTC
J: TRBJ2-5
size: once
D: TRBD2
V: TRBV18

CDR3: CASRRFSGREETQYF
DNA: TGTGCCAGTAGGAGATTTAGCGGGAGGGAGGAGACCCAGTACTTC
J: TRBJ2-5
size: .
D: TRBD2
V: TRBV19

CDR3: CASSWGVSAGYTF
DNA: TGTGCCAGCAGCTGGGGTGTGTCGGCTGGCTACACCTTC
J: TRBJ1-2
size: .
D: .
V: TRBV5-8

CDR3: CASSPMTGYEQYF
DNA: TGTGCCAGCAGCCCAATGACCGGCTACGAGCAGTACTTC
J: TRBJ2-7
size: .
D: .
V: TRBV7-8

CDR3: CASSARGGETQYF
DNA: TGTGCCAGTAGTGCCCGGGGCGGAGAGACCCAGTACTTC
J: TRBJ2-5
size: .
D: .
V: TRBV19

CDR3: CASRPTGDVPYEQYF
DNA: TGTGCCAGCAGACCTACAGGGGATGTTCCCTACGAGCAGTACTTC
J: TRBJ2-7
size: .
D: TRBD1
V: TRBV6-5

CDR3: CASNPRWTEKGGAFF
DNA: TGTGCCAGCAATCCTAGGTGGACAGAGAAGGGCGGAGCTTTCTTT
J: TRBJ1-1
size: .
D: .
V: TRBV28

CDR3: CASSSGQSYGYTF
DNA: TGTGCCAGCAGTTCCGGACAGAGCTATGGCTACACCTTC
J: TRBJ1-2
size: .
D: .
V: TRBV28

CDR3: CAVRGRGAEAFF
DNA: TGTGCCGTCAGGGGTCGGGGCGCTGAAGCTTTCTTT
J: TRBJ1-1
size: .
D: .
V: TRBV10-3

CDR3: CASSQELTPRGVLGQFF
DNA: TGTGCCAGCAGCCAAGAACTGACCCCGAGAGGCGTTTTAGGTCAGTTCTTC
J: TRBJ2-1
size: .
D: .
V: TRBV3-1/TRBV3-2

CDR3: CASSYSTEPGSPLHF
DNA: TGTGCCAGCAGTTACTCGACAGAACCGGGGTCACCCCTCCACTTT
J: TRBJ1-6
size: .
D: .
V: TRBV6-5

CDR3: CSASYLAGSYEQYF
DNA: TGCAGTGCTAGTTATTTAGCGGGGTCCTACGAGCAGTACTTC
J: TRBJ2-7
size: .
D: TRBD2
V: TRBV20-1

CDR3: CASSLVRTGATGELFF
DNA: TGCGCCAGCAGCTTGGTTCGGACAGGGGCCACCGGGGAGCTGTTTTTT
J: TRBJ2-2
size: .
D: TRBD1
V: TRBV5-1

CDR3: CASSRGGVGNYGYTF
DNA: TGTGCCAGCAGCCGGGGAGGGGTGGGTAACTATGGCTACACCTTC
J: TRBJ1-2
size: .
D: .
V: TRBV6-5

CDR3: CAWSGAGGYSGANVLTF
DNA: TGTGCCTGGAGTGGTGCGGGTGGGTACTCTGGGGCCAACGTCCTGACTTTC
J: TRBJ2-6
size: .
D: .
V: TRBV30

CDR3: CASSQEQRYEQYF
DNA: TGCGCCAGCAGCCAAGAACAGCGCTACGAGCAGTACTTC
J: TRBJ2-7
size: .
D: .
V: TRBV4-1

CDR3: CASSWDDSYGYTF
DNA: TGTGCCAGCAGTTGGGACGACTCCTATGGCTACACCTTC
J: TRBJ1-2
size: .
D: .
V: TRBV2